This is a list of T cell receptor beta chains from one sample in a study of T cell responses to AZD1222 COVID-19 vaccine. This table comes from immunoSEQ multiplex PCR, and its TCRdb copy is limited to in-frame clones, with some not included. Of some 120,000 clones listed, approximately 90% are singletons. The sequenced sample was peripheral blood, obtained 28 days after the second AZD1222 dose. Every receptor here comes from an adult who received the AZD1222 COVID-19 vaccine. The CDR3 runs from the conserved cysteine through the conserved F or W. D genes are given only for firm matches. A row's size may be missing; if present it is once, few, many or a size class.

v_gene: TRBV12-3/TRBV12-4; d_gene: .; j_gene: TRBJ2-5; abundance: medium-sized; len: 12; CDR3nt: TGTGCCAGCTCCACGCAGGGGGGCTCCCAGTACTTC; CDR3aa: CASSTQGGSQYF
v_gene: TRBV2; d_gene: TRBD2; j_gene: TRBJ2-1; abundance: .; len: 14; CDR3nt: TGTGCCAGCAAGCGGACTAGCAATTCCTATGAGCAGTTCTTC; CDR3aa: CASKRTSNSYEQFF
v_gene: TRBV2; d_gene: TRBD2; j_gene: TRBJ2-1; abundance: .; len: 14; CDR3nt: TGTGCCAGCAGGCCTAGCGGGAGCTGGAATGAGCAGTTCTTC; CDR3aa: CASRPSGSWNEQFF
v_gene: TRBV10-3; d_gene: .; j_gene: TRBJ1-2; abundance: .; len: 14; CDR3nt: TGTGCCATCAGTGTAGAATGGGAAACGGCGGGCTACACCTTC; CDR3aa: CAISVEWETAGYTF
v_gene: TRBV18; d_gene: TRBD1; j_gene: TRBJ1-1; abundance: .; len: 15; CDR3nt: TGTGCCAGCTCACCAACCTCCGGGACAGGGGGGGAAGCTTTCTTT; CDR3aa: CASSPTSGTGGEAFF
v_gene: TRBV6-5; d_gene: .; j_gene: TRBJ1-2; abundance: .; len: 16; CDR3nt: TGTGCCAGCAGTTACTCGGGGACGAGAGGGGACTATGGCTACACCTTC; CDR3aa: CASSYSGTRGDYGYTF
v_gene: TRBV2; d_gene: .; j_gene: TRBJ1-5; abundance: .; len: 15; CDR3nt: TGTGCCAGCAGCCCAGAGGTGGGTAGCAATCAGCCCCAGCATTTT; CDR3aa: CASSPEVGSNQPQHF
v_gene: TRBV5-6; d_gene: .; j_gene: TRBJ1-2; abundance: .; len: 12; CDR3nt: TGTGCCAGCAGCGAAGGGAGATATGGCTACACCTTC; CDR3aa: CASSEGRYGYTF
v_gene: TRBV29-1; d_gene: TRBD1; j_gene: TRBJ1-1; abundance: .; len: 13; CDR3nt: TGCAGCGTCGAACAGGGGTTGAACACTGAAGCTTTCTTT; CDR3aa: CSVEQGLNTEAFF
v_gene: TRBV19; d_gene: TRBD1; j_gene: TRBJ2-2; abundance: .; len: 14; CDR3nt: TGTGCCAGCAGTAACTACAGGGGATCCGGGGAGCTGTTTTTT; CDR3aa: CASSNYRGSGELFF
v_gene: TRBV3-1/TRBV3-2; d_gene: TRBD1; j_gene: TRBJ1-6; abundance: .; len: 16; CDR3nt: TGTGCCAGCAGCCAAGGTACAGGGGCAGGGAATTCACCCCTCCACTTT; CDR3aa: CASSQGTGAGNSPLHF
v_gene: TRBV20-1; d_gene: .; j_gene: TRBJ1-3; abundance: .; len: 13; CDR3nt: TGCAGTGTTATTGACAGAATTGGAAACACCATATATTTT; CDR3aa: CSVIDRIGNTIYF
v_gene: TRBV6-6; d_gene: TRBD1; j_gene: TRBJ1-5; abundance: .; len: 15; CDR3nt: TGTGCCAGCAGTAGCAGGGGGCTGGGCAATCAGCCCCAGCATTTT; CDR3aa: CASSSRGLGNQPQHF
v_gene: TRBV6-2/TRBV6-3; d_gene: .; j_gene: TRBJ2-5; abundance: .; len: 11; CDR3nt: TGTGCCAGCAGTTCTACAATTTCCCAGTACTTC; CDR3aa: CASSSTISQYF
v_gene: TRBV4-2; d_gene: TRBD2; j_gene: TRBJ2-3; abundance: .; len: 16; CDR3nt: TGTGCCAGCAGCCAAGATGGCGGGAGGGTTACAGATACGCAGTATTTT; CDR3aa: CASSQDGGRVTDTQYF
v_gene: TRBV18; d_gene: .; j_gene: TRBJ1-2; abundance: .; len: 17; CDR3nt: TGTGCCAGCTCACCAGGCAGGGGCCCGATTGCTAACTATGGCTACACCTTC; CDR3aa: CASSPGRGPIANYGYTF
v_gene: TRBV12-5; d_gene: .; j_gene: TRBJ1-5; abundance: .; len: 14; CDR3nt: TGTGCTAGTGGTCCCGATTCCCAGGGTTTGCCCCAGCATTTT; CDR3aa: CASGPDSQGLPQHF
v_gene: TRBV12-3/TRBV12-4; d_gene: .; j_gene: TRBJ1-2; abundance: .; len: 13; CDR3nt: TGTGCCAGCAGTTTATTCGGACAAAGAGGCTACACCTTC; CDR3aa: CASSLFGQRGYTF
v_gene: TRBV10-1; d_gene: .; j_gene: TRBJ2-5; abundance: .; len: 13; CDR3nt: TGCGCCAGCAGTGAACAGCTCCAAGAGACCCAGTACTTC; CDR3aa: CASSEQLQETQYF
v_gene: TRBV3-1/TRBV3-2; d_gene: .; j_gene: TRBJ2-4; abundance: .; len: 14; CDR3nt: TGTGCCAGCAGCCAAGTTTCGACAGGGAGGCTTCAGTACTTC; CDR3aa: CASSQVSTGRLQYF
v_gene: TRBV19; d_gene: .; j_gene: TRBJ1-5; abundance: once; len: 14; CDR3nt: TGTGCCAGTAACCCCGAGCAGGGTAATCAGCCCCAGCATTTT; CDR3aa: CASNPEQGNQPQHF
v_gene: TRBV6-5; d_gene: .; j_gene: TRBJ1-1; abundance: once; len: 15; CDR3nt: TGTGCCAGCAGTTACTCTTACGGTGGTCGGACTGAAGCTTTCTTT; CDR3aa: CASSYSYGGRTEAFF
v_gene: TRBV7-9; d_gene: .; j_gene: TRBJ1-3; abundance: few; len: 13; CDR3nt: TGTGCCAGCAGCTTCTCGACGGGAAACACCATATATTTT; CDR3aa: CASSFSTGNTIYF
v_gene: TRBV7-9; d_gene: .; j_gene: TRBJ1-2; abundance: .; len: 13; CDR3nt: TGTGCCAGCAGCTTAGCCCAGGACCATGGCTACACCTTC; CDR3aa: CASSLAQDHGYTF
v_gene: TRBV5-1; d_gene: TRBD2; j_gene: TRBJ2-1; abundance: .; len: 14; CDR3nt: TGCGCCAGCAGCCCGCTAGCGGGAGAGGATGAGCAGTTCTTC; CDR3aa: CASSPLAGEDEQFF